Below, 17 T cell receptor beta chains from the same sample are listed, as sequenced in a study of cytomegalovirus exposure and HLA in healthy donors. The primer mix had 60 Vbeta and 13 Jbeta primers. The table came from immunoSEQ multiplex PCR; TCRdb's copy has only in-frame clones and leaves some out. The repertoire holds about 130,000 clones, roughly 80% seen once, with approximately 4% in the top ten. Sequencing was done on a sample of PBMCs. These receptors all stem from a woman aged 40 to 50 in good health and CMV-seronegative.

The chain is built from TRBV4-2 and TRBJ2-2; 9 bases align to TRBD2. V lost 1 base to trimming and J lost 2 bases; unmatched junction nucleotides: 2. The CDR3 runs 16 residues. CDR1 and CDR2 from the germline V gene are LGHNA and YNFKEQ. The CDR3 DNA sequence: TGTGCCAGCAGCCAAGCAGCGGGGGGAAACACCGGGGAGCTGTTTTTT. This translates into CASSQAAGGNTGELFF.

This chain uses TRBV10-3 with TRBJ2-7; 9 nucleotides match TRBD2. The CDR3 is 14 amino acids. V shed 10 bases, J shed 7 bases, and the junction held 14 bases outside the gene matches. Looked up from germline, CDR1 is ENHRY and CDR2 is SYGVKD. The chain's CDR3 is CATAAMGLAGEQYF. The DNA of the CDR3 is TGTGCCACGGCGGCCATGGGACTAGCAGGTGAGCAGTACTTC.

The chain employs TRBV12-2 and TRBJ2-1; the table gives TRBD2 as D, unverified against the DNA. TRBV12-2 is a documented pseudogene. CDR3 length: 19 residues. CDR3 nucleotides: TGTGCAAGTCGCTTAGCTTGTCTAGCGGGGATAGACTCCTACAATGAGCAGTTCTTC. Protein product: CASRLACLAGIDSYNEQFF.

This clone was recorded only once. The chain carries TRBV27 and TRBJ1-4; D perhaps matches TRBD1 (6 bases). This CDR3 is built from 15 residues. Trimming left V 0 bases short and J 4 bases short, with 9 bases between. The V gene's germline CDR1 is MNHEY and CDR2 SMNVEV (reference sequence). This chain's CDR3 is CASSLSRTVNEKLFF. In nucleotides, the CDR3 is TGTGCCAGCAGTTTATCGCGGACAGTTAATGAAAAACTGTTTTTT.

The CDR3 region has the DNA TGTGCCAGCCGTAAGGGGACAGGTGGGAACGAGCAGTACTTC. It yields the protein CASRKGTGGNEQYF. This chain joins TRBV6-6 and TRBJ2-5; 8 nucleotides align to TRBD1. The J call is uncertain, as TRBJ2-7 better fits the DNA end. The CDR3 is 14 residues long. Germline values: CDR1 MNHNY, CDR2 SVGAGI (reference sequence).

This chain uses TRBV9 with TRBJ2-3; 10 nucleotides match TRBD2. Unmatched junction bases numbered 7, after V lost 6 bases and J lost 3 bases. CDR1 and CDR2 (germline): SGDLS, YYNGEE. The CDR3 spans 15 residues. CDR3: CASTLAGVSTDTQYF. In DNA form, the CDR3 reads TGTGCCAGCACCCTAGCGGGAGTTAGTACAGATACGCAGTATTTT.

CDR3 sequence: CASNERANTGELFF. Written as DNA, the CDR3 is TGTGCCAGCAATGAGCGGGCGAACACCGGGGAGCTGTTTTTT. This chain uses TRBV28 with TRBJ2-2; a possible D gene is TRBD2 (6 bases). The CDR3 length is 14 residues. Trimming cost V 7 bases and J 0 bases, with 9 bases left between them. Germline CDR1 and CDR2: MDHEN and SYDVKM.

J is TRBJ1-6 and V is TRBV10-1, with 8 nucleotides matching TRBD1. The ends lost 4 bases at V and 9 bases at J; junction bases unmatched: 5. Germline V lookup: CDR1 WNHNN, CDR2 SYGVQD (reference sequence). CDR3 size: 14 residues. The CDR3 DNA follows: TGCGCCAGCAGTGGTGACAGGGGTGGTTCACCCCTCCACTTT. As protein: CASSGDRGGSPLHF.

This clone came up a few times. V gene TRBV28 combines with J gene TRBJ1-6, with D uncertain. CDR3 size: 14 residues. Germline CDR1 MDHEN, CDR2 SYDVKM. The V end was cut by 6 bases, the J end by 7 bases, with 13 bases between. The DNA of the CDR3 is TGTGCCAGCAGAGTACAGCTTCAGAATTCACCCCTCCACTTT. Encoded protein: CASRVQLQNSPLHF. Full variable domain (outside the CDR3, taken from reference TRBV28 and TRBJ1-6): DVKVTQSSRYLVKRTGEKVFLECVQDMDHENMFWYRQDPGLGLRLIYFSYDVKMKEKGDIPEGYSVSREKKERFSLILESASTNQTSMYLCASRVQLQNSPLHFGNGTRLTVT.

The V and J genes are TRBV27 and TRBJ1-6; the D gene is possibly TRBD1 (6 bases). The length of the CDR3 is 15 residues. Trimming shortened V by 0 bases and J by 13 bases, and 16 bases separated the two germline ends. Germline CDR1 and CDR2: MNHEY and SMNVEV (reference sequence). DNA of the CDR3: TGTGCCAGCAGTTTATCGCTAGGGGGTATCTTCCCCCTCCACTTT. Its protein product is CASSLSLGGIFPLHF.

The chain links TRBV13 to TRBJ1-3; 7 bases fit TRBD1. With 4 bases clipped from V and 2 bases from J, the junction kept 8 bases outside the gene matches. This CDR3 region has 16 residues. Germline lookup yields CDR1 PRHDT and CDR2 FYEKMQ (reference sequence). CDR3 in amino acids: CASSYTQGTAGNTIYF. The CDR3 DNA reads as TGTGCCAGCAGCTACACACAGGGGACAGCTGGAAACACCATATATTTT.

The chain joins TRBV6-5 to TRBJ1-5; 8 positions agree with TRBD1. Trimming at V came to 7 bases and at J to 7 bases, leaving 6 bases not matched to a gene. CDR1 is MNHEY and CDR2 is SVGAGI in the germline V gene. CDR3 size: 13 residues. The CDR3 bases are TGTGCCAGCACTACAGACAGGGGACAGCCCCAGCATTTT. This gives the protein CASTTDRGQPQHF.

CDR3 residues: CATSRDRGRADSPLHF. In DNA, the CDR3 is TGTGCCACCAGCAGAGATAGGGGCAGGGCAGACTCACCCCTCCACTTT. The V gene is TRBV15, the J gene TRBJ1-6, with D possibly TRBD1 on 5 matching bases. The V and J ends lost 0 bases and 10 bases respectively, with 16 bases between them. CDR3 size: 16 residues. CDR1 LNHNV and CDR2 YYDKDF come from the germline V gene (reference sequence).

The gene calls are TRBV29-1 and TRBJ1-2, with D unresolved. V dropped 5 bases and J dropped 3 bases, with 7 bases sitting between them. CDR3 length equals 11 residues. Germline V CDR1 and CDR2: SQVTM, ANQGSEA. The DNA of the CDR3 is TGCAGCGTTACAGAATACTATGGCTACACCTTC. Protein product: CSVTEYYGYTF.

The V gene is TRBV6-4, the J gene TRBJ2-5, with D possibly being TRBD1 (6 bases). In germline, CDR1 is MRHNA, CDR2 SNTAGT. Trimming pared 4 bases from V and 0 bases from J, leaving 12 bases between. The CDR3 is made up of 15 amino acids. The CDR3 is CASSAADSHQETQYF. The CDR3 DNA is TGTGCCAGCAGTGCCGCGGACAGCCACCAAGAGACCCAGTACTTC.

This chain connects TRBV4-1 to TRBJ2-3, with 9 bases matching TRBD2. The length of the CDR3 is 18 residues. V gave up 4 bases and J gave up 0 bases; unmatched junction bases: 11. Germline V gene data show CDR1 as MGHRA and CDR2 as YSYEKL. The CDR3: CASSPFPRTSESTDTQYF. The CDR3 nucleotides are TGCGCCAGCAGCCCGTTCCCGCGGACTAGCGAGAGCACAGATACGCAGTATTTT.

J is TRBJ1-4 and V is TRBV10-3; D perhaps matches TRBD1 (6 bases). Trimming left V 10 bases short and J 7 bases short, with 19 bases between. The CDR3 length is 14 residues. CDR1 and CDR2 from the germline V gene are ENHRY and SYGVKD. CDR3 residues: CATSNGGGSEKLFF. CDR3 DNA: TGTGCCACATCCAATGGGGGCGGGAGTGAAAAACTGTTTTTT.